This entry concerns a single T cell receptor (beta chain). As originally analysed: How many nucleated cells were present was estimated from reference gene primer amplification. The table came from immunoSEQ multiplex PCR; TCRdb's copy has only in-frame clones and leaves some out. D and trimming come from the DNA, and the V and J calls and clone size come from that table. This sample carries 250,000 to 350,000 clones, 86% of them seen once, and the ten largest clones take around 2.9%. The CDR3 totals 15 residues. Trimming removed 4 bases at V and 8 bases at J, with 19 bases between. CDR1 SGHNT and CDR2 YYREEE come from the germline V gene (reference sequence). This entry belongs to a study of blood T cell repertoires in COVID-19. The overall study: COVID-19 samples collected from the United States, Italy and Spain covered acute and convalescent phases. Sources were T cells, B-cell-depleted T cells, or PBMCs; the material itself was cDNA or gDNA.

This chain joins TRBV5-4 and TRBJ2-1, with D possibly matching TRBD2 (6 bases). Sequencing used peripheral blood. The TCR originated in a woman aged 30 to 39 with active or convalescent COVID-19. The CDR3 sequence: CASSPDGGAGDEQFF. The CDR3 region has the DNA TGTGCCAGCAGCCCTGATGGCGGGGCCGGCGATGAGCAGTTCTTC.